This TCR beta chain was profiled in a study of low-dose radiotherapy and immunotherapy resistance in tumors. Whole-study context: Patients were treated with intravenous nivolumab at 240 mg every two weeks and were also dosed with ipilimumab at 1 mg/kg every six weeks.

The CDR3 runs 15 residues. V was trimmed by 8 bases and J by 0 bases, leaving 11 bases between them. Germline loops: CDR1 MNHNY, CDR2 SVGAGI (reference sequence). Each donor was administered nivolumab, ipilimumab, aspirin, low-dose cyclophosphamide and low-dose radiotherapy. TRAV and TRBV primers primed cDNA for both TCRalpha and TCRbeta. Over about 18 PCR cycles, TCRs were amplified from a constant-region primer and V-primer adapter. TCRdb passed the reads through MiXCR, listing each CDR3 protein once. The repertoire holds around 7,300 distinct CDR3 sequences, with roughly 82% as singletons. The sequence derives from a human donor with advanced metastatic prostate, ovarian, gallbladder or colorectal cancer (not recorded which). This table probably holds off-target reads from a library built for another chain. The rearrangement links TRBV6-6 to TRBJ1-6; perhaps TRBD1 as D (6 bases). The CDR3 bases are TGTGCCAGCCGATCGGACAGCTCCTATAATTCACCCCTCCACTTT. It yields the protein CASRSDSSYNSPLHF.